The clone carrying this TCR beta chain was observed many times. What it binds is unknown. The data belong to a study of T cells in Graves' hyperthyroidism and ophthalmopathy. Study results and limitations: Stable hyperthyroidism was told apart from ophthalmopathy by a model built on 13 V-J features. Blood also showed most of the thyroid clonotypes that were expanded above 0.001.

From RNA transcripts, TCR beta CDR3 regions were amplified. An initial round of RT-PCR targeting the TCR CDR3 relied on the HTBI primer set. TCRdb independently ran MiXCR on the multiplex PCR reads; one entry per CDR3 protein. The table lists hundreds of thousands of distinct CDR3 sequences, around 19% of them singletons. The CDR3 consists of 14 residues. Between the trimmed V and J ends, which lost 4 bases and 0 bases, there was a span of 6 bases. This TCR was sampled from a woman in her forties or fifties with Graves' hyperthyroidism that later progressed to Graves' ophthalmopathy. The specimen was blood. The chain has TRBV12-3 or TRBV12-4 and TRBJ2-2; the D is unclear. The CDR3 nucleotides are TGTGCCAGCAGTTGGCAGTCGAACACCGGGGAGCTGTTTTTT. It is translated as CASSWQSNTGELFF.